Below, 18 T cell receptor beta chains from the same sample are listed, as sequenced in a study of shared clonotypes between healthy human individuals. Sequenced by immunoSEQ multiplex PCR; TCRdb stores in-frame clones only, minus some. Among nearly 600,000 clones listed, around 95% were seen once. The naive CD8 population came from CD45RO-negative cells selected for CCR7, without terminally differentiated effector memory CD45RA+ cells. The sequenced sample was naive CD8+ T cells sorted from blood. The source is a woman younger than 45 in good health.

The V gene is TRBV6-1, the J gene TRBJ2-1, with a weak D call TRBD2 (6 bases). The germline CDR1 and CDR2 sequences are MNHNS and SASEGT. Trimming removed 8 bases from V and 0 bases from J, with 11 bases in between. CDR3 length equals 14 residues. The CDR3 here is CASERESSYNEQFF. CDR3 DNA sequence: TGTGCCAGCGAACGGGAGAGCTCCTACAATGAGCAGTTCTTC.

The gene calls are TRBV6-6 and TRBJ2-7; tentative D call: TRBD1 (7 bases). Trimming stripped 2 bases from V and 6 bases from J, with 11 bases between. There are 13 residues in the CDR3. CDR1 and CDR2 from the germline V gene are MNHNY and SVGAGI (reference sequence). CDR3 loop: CASSYVQGGEQYF. The DNA for the CDR3 is TGTGCCAGCAGTTACGTTCAGGGGGGCGAGCAGTACTTC.

J is TRBJ2-3 and V is TRBV6-4; 9 nucleotides agree with TRBD2. Germline V gene data show CDR1 as MRHNA and CDR2 as SNTAGT. The CDR3 is 14 residues long. The V gene end was trimmed by 5 bases and the J gene end by 5 bases; junction bases not matched to a gene: 5. CDR3 sequence reads: CASSYAGGGDTQYF. The CDR3 DNA reads TGTGCCAGCAGTTACGCGGGAGGGGGAGATACGCAGTATTTT.

The chain recombines TRBV4-1 with TRBJ2-7; tentatively, D is TRBD2 (7 bases). The V end was cut by 1 base, the J end by 3 bases, with 13 bases between. The germline CDR1 and CDR2 sequences are MGHRA and YSYEKL. This CDR3 region has 15 residues. The CDR3 nucleotides are TGCGCCAGCAGCCAAGTTGGGGGGGCCATCTACGAGCAGTACTTC. It encodes CASSQVGGAIYEQYF.

The chain uses TRBV4-2 and TRBJ2-7; D is ambiguous. The germline V and J ends were trimmed by 4 bases and 4 bases, with 8 bases remaining between them. The germline CDR1 and CDR2 sequences are LGHNA and YNFKEQ. The CDR3 runs to 12 residues. CDR3: CASSLDNYEQYF. DNA for the CDR3: TGTGCCAGCAGCCTCGACAATTACGAGCAGTACTTC.

In regard to this clone: Other nucleotide sequences from this sample produce the same CDR3. The chain is built from TRBV27 and TRBJ2-7; D not certain. The ends were cut back, 3 bases at V and 5 bases at J, with 5 bases in the middle. Germline loops: CDR1 MNHEY, CDR2 SMNVEV (reference sequence). There are 11 residues in the CDR3. This CDR3 reads CASSFGNEQYF. CDR3 coding DNA: TGTGCCAGCAGTTTTGGAAACGAGCAGTACTTC.

The chain has TRBV28 and TRBJ2-7, with TRBD2 matching 14 bases. J was trimmed by 6 bases and V by 3 bases; bases with no gene match: 7. The CDR3 has 16 residues. Germline CDR1 and CDR2: MDHEN and SYDVKM. The CDR3: CASSFTMGLAGVEQYF. The DNA for the CDR3 is TGTGCCAGCAGTTTTACAATGGGACTAGCGGGAGTCGAGCAGTACTTC.

The rearrangement links TRBV6-5 to TRBJ1-2, with 8 bases aligning to TRBD1. The CDR3 is 16 amino acids. Per germline, CDR1 MNHEY and CDR2 SVGAGI. V lost 4 bases, J lost 5 bases, and 12 bases stayed unmatched. Written as DNA, the CDR3 is TGTGCCAGCAGTTTCTCCGGGACAGGCGTAGAATATGGCTACACCTTC. Its protein is CASSFSGTGVEYGYTF.

The chain couples TRBV2 to TRBJ2-4; D might be TRBD2 (6 bases). Trimming stripped 3 bases from V and 8 bases from J, with 20 bases between. Looked up from germline, CDR1 is SNHLY and CDR2 is FYNNEI. There are 16 residues in the CDR3. The CDR3 sequence: CASSDVPARGRDIQYF. The CDR3 coding sequence is TGTGCCAGCAGTGACGTCCCCGCGCGGGGCAGAGACATTCAGTACTTC.

This clone showed up just once. V is TRBV9 and J is TRBJ2-3; 11 positions match TRBD2. This CDR3 has 18 amino acids. Germline lookup yields CDR1 SGDLS and CDR2 YYNGEE. The J segment lost 2 bases and the V segment lost 0 bases, leaving 8 bases of the junction unmatched. The CDR3 loop is CASSVEGTSGFYTDTQYF. CDR3 coding DNA: TGTGCCAGCAGCGTAGAAGGGACTAGCGGTTTTTACACAGATACGCAGTATTTT.

This chain joins TRBV11-2 and TRBJ2-1; D unclear. Germline CDR1 is SGHAT and CDR2 is FQNNGV. This CDR3 is built from 17 residues. Trimming left V 0 bases short and J 0 bases short, with 12 bases between. The CDR3 loop reads CASSLDPSPSSYNEQFF. The CDR3 coding sequence is TGTGCCAGCAGCTTAGATCCGTCTCCGAGCTCCTACAATGAGCAGTTCTTC.

The chain links TRBV5-1 to TRBJ1-1; D uncertain. Deletions cut 1 base from V and 2 bases from J, with 12 bases between. This CDR3 is 15 amino acids long. Germline V gene data show CDR1 as SGHRS and CDR2 as YFSETQ. The CDR3 spells CASSLTRTDNTEAFF. Here the CDR3 DNA reads TGCGCCAGCAGCTTGACCCGGACGGATAACACTGAAGCTTTCTTT. Complete variable domain (other parts from reference TRBV5-1 and TRBJ1-1): KAGVTQTPRYLIKTRGQQVTLSCSPISGHRSVSWYQQTPGQGLQFLFEYFSETQRNKGNFPGRFSGRQFSNSRSEMNVSTLELGDSALYLCASSLTRTDNTEAFFGQGTRLTVV.

The chain is built from TRBV15 and TRBJ2-7, with TRBD1 matching 8 bases. In germline, CDR1 is LNHNV, CDR2 YYDKDF (reference sequence). This CDR3 is 13 amino acids long. The ends lost 3 bases at V and 3 bases at J; junction bases unmatched: 1. CDR3 amino acids: CATSSDRGYEQYF. The CDR3 DNA follows: TGTGCCACCAGCAGCGACAGGGGCTACGAGCAGTACTTC.

The chain recombines TRBV10-1 with TRBJ1-1; D not resolved. Trimming shortened V by 7 bases and J by 10 bases, and 7 bases separated the two germline ends. This CDR3 contains 9 residues. Germline V lookup: CDR1 WNHNN, CDR2 SYGVQD (reference sequence). The CDR3 loop reads CASNRSAFF. CDR3 nucleotide sequence: TGCGCCAGCAATAGGTCAGCTTTCTTT.

For this clone: Other DNA sequences of this sample code for an identical CDR3. As DNA, the CDR3 is TGTGCCAGCAGTTCAAGACAGGGGAACTACGAGCAGTACTTC. Translating it yields CASSSRQGNYEQYF. The V and J genes are TRBV27 and TRBJ2-7; 8 bases match TRBD1. Germline assignment: CDR1 MNHEY and CDR2 SMNVEV (reference sequence). The CDR3 has 14 residues. V gave up 4 bases and J gave up 3 bases; unmatched junction bases: 5.

The chain recombines TRBV19 with TRBJ2-2; D uncertain. Germline V gives CDR1 LNHDA, CDR2 SQIVND (reference sequence). The CDR3 is made up of 17 amino acids. V lost 0 bases, J lost 0 bases, and 11 bases lay in between. CDR3 in DNA: TGTGCCAGTAGTATAGATCAAGAAACACCGAACACCGGGGAGCTGTTTTTT. Amino acid sequence: CASSIDQETPNTGELFF.

V is TRBV28 and J is TRBJ2-1; 12 bases map to TRBD1. This CDR3 is built from 16 residues. CDR1 and CDR2 (germline): MDHEN, SYDVKM. V lost 5 bases to trimming and J lost 8 bases; unmatched junction nucleotides: 10. As DNA, the CDR3 is TGTGCCAGCAGTGAACCCCGGGACAGGGGGCGCGATGAGCAGTTCTTC. Its protein is CASSEPRDRGRDEQFF. Together with reference TRBV28 and TRBJ2-1, the CDR3 gives the full variable domain: DVKVTQSSRYLVKRTGEKVFLECVQDMDHENMFWYRQDPGLGLRLIYFSYDVKMKEKGDIPEGYSVSREKKERFSLILESASTNQTSMYLCASSEPRDRGRDEQFFGPGTRLTVL.

The CDR3: CASSSPVGVIQYF. The CDR3 DNA reads as TGTGCCAGCAGTTCCCCGGTGGGCGTCATTCAGTACTTC. The J gene is TRBJ2-4, the V gene TRBV28; no clear D. CDR3 length: 13 amino acids. In germline, CDR1 is MDHEN, CDR2 SYDVKM. V lost 4 bases to trimming and J lost 9 bases, with 13 bases between them.